This TCR beta chain was obtained from a study of shared clonotypes between healthy human individuals. Study results and caveats: Donor scarcity curtailed the genetic and exposure-history diversity represented herein. Clonotype sharing among the donors was expected to vary with sequencing depth. Shared across a few donors were around 5% of the naive CD4 clonotypes. Researchers found naive subsets generally carried larger estimated richness than memory subsets.

Germline CDR1 reads SGHAT; CDR2 reads FQNNGV. This CDR3 contains 19 residues. The ends were cut back, 0 bases at V and 6 bases at J, with 23 bases in the middle. Notes on this clone: Its antigen is undetermined.

Only CD45RO-negative cells positively selected for CCR7 counted as naive CD8 cells, so terminally differentiated effector memory CD45RA+ cells were excluded. Repertoires were generated with immunoSEQ multiplex PCR, while TCRdb's copy carries only in-frame clones and drops some. The data show some 2 million clones, with about 94% seen just once and about 1.1% held by the top ten. The V call is TRBV11-2, the J call TRBJ2-2; the D gene is possibly TRBD2 (6 bases). The clonotype was recovered from a man aged 18-30 years in good health. Material for sequencing was naive CD8+ T cells sorted from blood. This chain's CDR3 is CASSLDFRASGAFSGELFF. The CDR3 DNA is TGTGCCAGCAGCTTAGATTTTAGGGCGTCGGGAGCGTTCTCCGGGGAGCTGTTTTTT.